These 19 T cell receptor beta chains were all obtained from the same sample, sequenced in a study of blood T cell repertoires in COVID-19. Sequenced by immunoSEQ multiplex PCR; TCRdb stores in-frame clones only, minus some. This sample has roughly 260,000 clones; roughly 86% occur once, and the top ten carry under 3%. Specimen: PBMCs or T cells enriched from blood (not recorded which). The source of these receptors is a young woman who had recovered from COVID-19.

This chain connects TRBV18 to TRBJ2-4, with TRBD2 matching over 11 bases. CDR3 size: 18 residues. The J segment lost 0 bases and the V segment lost 0 bases, leaving 4 bases of the junction unmatched. Germline lookup yields CDR1 KGHSH and CDR2 LQKENI. The CDR3 DNA sequence: TGTGCCAGCTCACCACCTCGGACTAGCGGGTTAGCCAAAAACATTCAGTACTTC. This sequence encodes CASSPPRTSGLAKNIQYF.

The CDR3 DNA sequence: TGTGCCAGCAGCTCGAGTGCCGGGGTGAGCGAAAAACTGTTTTTT. Encoded protein: CASSSSAGVSEKLFF. The chain uses TRBV3-1 (or the pseudogene TRBV3-2) and TRBJ1-4; D remains unclear. Germline CDR1 is LGHDT and CDR2 is YNNKEL (reference sequence). This CDR3 contains 15 residues. V was clipped by 5 bases and J by 8 bases, with 18 bases between them.

In its sample, this clone was seen once. V and J are TRBV6-5 and TRBJ2-7; TRBD1 matches 7 bases. In germline, CDR1 is MNHEY, CDR2 SVGAGI. CDR3 length equals 16 residues. V dropped 0 bases and J dropped 4; count of bases not matched to a gene: 9. The CDR3 region is CASSYSFQGVGYEQYF. Written as DNA, the CDR3 is TGTGCCAGCAGTTACTCTTTCCAGGGGGTAGGGTACGAGCAGTACTTC.

CDR3 nucleotide sequence: TGTGCCAGCTCACCAAGAACTAGCGGGACCTACGAGCAGTACTTC. Its translation: CASSPRTSGTYEQYF. The chain joins TRBV18 to TRBJ2-7; the match to TRBD2 covers 10 bases. V lost 2 bases to trimming and J lost 2 bases; unmatched junction nucleotides: 3. Germline values: CDR1 KGHSH, CDR2 LQKENI. The CDR3 runs 15 residues.

The chain couples TRBV29-1 to TRBJ2-1; the match to TRBD2 covers 7 bases. There are 15 residues in the CDR3. Trimming cost V 0 bases and J 8 bases; bases outside gene matches: 10. Germline V gene data show CDR1 as SQVTM and CDR2 as ANQGSEA. The CDR3 nucleotides are TGCAGCGTTGAAGATCAATTTAGCGGGTTCTATGAGCAGTTCTTC. Amino acid sequence: CSVEDQFSGFYEQFF.

This chain connects TRBV10-1 to TRBJ2-7; 10 positions match TRBD2. Germline V CDR1 and CDR2: WNHNN, SYGVQD (reference sequence). The junction had 12 bases not matched to a gene; V was cut back by 0 bases and J by 4 bases. This CDR3 is built from 18 residues. DNA of the CDR3: TGCGCCAGCAGTGAGTCGACTCGGGCTAGCGGGAGAGGTTACGAGCAGTACTTC. Translating gives CASSESTRASGRGYEQYF.

The chain uses TRBV5-6 and TRBJ1-2; 7 bases agree with TRBD1. The CDR3 covers 14 residues. Germline V gene data show CDR1 as SGHDT and CDR2 as YYEEEE. The junction had 6 bases not matched to a gene; V was cut back by 4 bases and J by 3 bases. DNA for the CDR3: TGTGCCAGCAGCCCGTTGGGGACAGACTATGGCTACACCTTC. Protein sequence: CASSPLGTDYGYTF.

The chain has TRBV29-1 and TRBJ1-4; weak D call: TRBD1 (5 bases). CDR3 length: 13 amino acids. Germline V gene data show CDR1 as SQVTM and CDR2 as ANQGSEA. The V and J ends lost 4 bases and 7 bases respectively, with 13 bases between them. CDR3 region: CSVAAGVGEKLFF. CDR3 DNA sequence: TGCAGCGTTGCTGCGGGGGTGGGTGAAAAACTGTTTTTT.

This clone was seen a handful of times. The V gene is TRBV28, the J gene TRBJ1-2, with 12 bases matching TRBD1. This CDR3 spans 15 amino acids. The germline V gene encodes CDR1 MDHEN and CDR2 SYDVKM. Germline trimming cut 9 bases from V and 7 bases from J; bases unmatched to any gene: 12. The CDR3 loop is CASTPRGQGAGGYTF. CDR3 DNA: TGTGCCAGTACCCCGAGGGGACAGGGGGCTGGTGGCTACACCTTC.

The J gene is TRBJ2-1, the V gene TRBV5-1, with 10 nucleotides matching TRBD2. The germline V gene encodes CDR1 SGHRS and CDR2 YFSETQ. This CDR3 is built from 15 residues. V lost 1 base, J lost 6 bases, and 4 bases stayed unmatched. The CDR3 nucleotides read TGCGCCAGCAGCTTGCTAGCGGGAGAGAGCAATGAGCAGTTCTTC. As protein: CASSLLAGESNEQFF.

The genes are TRBV30 and TRBJ1-6; no clear D gene. The CDR3 length is 10 residues. The V gene's germline CDR1 is GTSNPN and CDR2 SVGIG (reference sequence). CDR3 sequence (DNA): TGTGCTCATGGCGGTTCACCCCTCCACTTT. Translated, it gives CAHGGSPLHF.

The V gene is TRBV6-2 or TRBV6-3, the J gene TRBJ1-1, with no clear D. Germline values: CDR1 MNHEY, CDR2 SVGEGT. V lost 1 base and J 4 bases, leaving 10 bases between the germline ends. This CDR3 spans 14 amino acids. The CDR3, as DNA: TGTGCCAGCAGTTACTATCGGGGAGGCACTGAAGCTTTCTTT. As protein: CASSYYRGGTEAFF.

The table lists this clone with many counts. The V and J genes are TRBV30 and TRBJ2-3; 7 bases line up with TRBD2. The junction had 5 bases not matched to a gene; V was cut back by 2 bases and J by 0 bases. CDR1 is GTSNPN and CDR2 is SVGIG in the germline V gene (reference sequence). This CDR3 has 15 amino acids. The CDR3 bases are TGTGCCTGGAGTAGACTAGCTGATAGCACAGATACGCAGTATTTT. Residues: CAWSRLADSTDTQYF.

The chain has TRBV4-1 and TRBJ1-2; weak D call: TRBD1 (5 bases). Trimming took off 1 base at V and 6 bases at J, with 21 bases between the two ends. From germline, CDR1 is MGHRA and CDR2 YSYEKL. This CDR3 contains 17 residues. In nucleotides, the CDR3 is TGCGCCAGCAGCCAAGCCCCCCCAGTCGTGCGGGGGGATGGCTACACCTTC. It is translated as CASSQAPPVVRGDGYTF.

This rearrangement joins TRBV10-3 to TRBJ2-7, with 9 bases fitting TRBD1. The CDR3 loop spans 12 amino acids. V dropped 11 bases and J dropped 3; count of bases not matched to a gene: 5. CDR1 and CDR2 from the germline V gene are ENHRY and SYGVKD. CDR3 loop: CAAGTGLYEQYF. CDR3 DNA: TGTGCCGCCGGGACAGGGCTCTACGAGCAGTACTTC.

In its sample, this clone was seen a few times. J is TRBJ2-5 and V is TRBV28, with D perhaps TRBD2 (6 bases). The germline V gene has CDR1 MDHEN and CDR2 SYDVKM. This CDR3 is 16 amino acids long. V lost 4 bases to trimming and J lost 0 bases, with 15 bases between them. As DNA, the CDR3 is TGTGCCAGCAGTTCCTCGTGGACTACGTACCAAGAGACCCAGTACTTC. Its protein is CASSSSWTTYQETQYF.

This chain joins TRBV7-9 and TRBJ1-1; D call uncertain. The V gene's germline CDR1 is SEHNR and CDR2 FQNEAQ (reference sequence). This CDR3 spans 13 amino acids. V was cut by 2 bases and J by 7 bases, with 11 bases left in between. The CDR3 protein is CASSLIPYGEAFF. The CDR3 nucleotides read TGTGCCAGCAGCTTAATTCCTTACGGTGAAGCTTTCTTT.

J is TRBJ2-7 and V is TRBV6-5, with 8 bases identical to TRBD2. The CDR3 has 15 amino acids. Germline V CDR1 and CDR2: MNHEY, SVGAGI. Trimming at V came to 0 bases and at J to 7 bases, leaving 8 bases not matched to a gene. The CDR3 DNA sequence: TGTGCCAGCAGTTACTCATCCGGGAGGGCCTGGGAGCAGTACTTC. This sequence encodes CASSYSSGRAWEQYF.

The genes are TRBV7-9 and TRBJ1-2; perhaps TRBD1 as D (6 bases). The germline V and J ends were trimmed by 0 bases and 3 bases, with 11 bases remaining between them. CDR1 is SEHNR, CDR2 FQNEAQ, per germline (reference sequence). The CDR3 contains 15 residues. CDR3 coding DNA: TGTGCCAGCAGCTTAGCGCCCAGGGGCTACTATGGCTACACCTTC. Protein sequence: CASSLAPRGYYGYTF. Combining the CDR3 with reference TRBV7-9 and TRBJ1-2 gives the whole variable domain DTGVSQNPRHKITKRGQNVTFRCDPISEHNRLYWYRQTLGQGPEFLTYFQNEAQLEKSRLLSDRFSAERPKGSFSTLEIQRTEQGDSAMYLCASSLAPRGYYGYTFGSGTRLTVV.